The rows below give T cell receptor beta chains drawn from one sample of a study of T cells after posttransplantation cyclophosphamide. Sequenced by immunoSEQ multiplex PCR; TCRdb stores in-frame clones only, minus some. The sample yields roughly 3,600 clones, about two thirds seen once. The sample consisted of memory CD8+ T cells sorted from blood. The receptor source for this set is a man aged 50-59 years. Each CDR3 is given with its conserved first and last residue. The listing skips clone size in some rows; elsewhere it reads once, few, many or a size class.

abundance: once; v_gene: TRBV11-3; j_gene: TRBJ2-7; CDR3aa: CASSLDPTSDLYF
abundance: few; v_gene: TRBV4-1; j_gene: TRBJ2-7; CDR3aa: CASSLIDEAYEQYF
abundance: few; v_gene: TRBV4-3; j_gene: TRBJ1-1; CDR3aa: CASSQVQWNTEAFF
abundance: -; v_gene: TRBV19; j_gene: TRBJ2-7; CDR3aa: CASSRELAGSYEQYF
abundance: -; v_gene: TRBV6-9; j_gene: TRBJ2-6; CDR3aa: CASSKRPPYDKSRANVLTF
abundance: medium-sized; v_gene: TRBV4-2; j_gene: TRBJ2-7; CDR3aa: CASSQEGSGTYEQYF
abundance: -; v_gene: TRBV6-1; j_gene: TRBJ2-7; CDR3aa: CASSYGGVQYF
abundance: -; v_gene: TRBV13; j_gene: TRBJ2-1; CDR3aa: CASSLLSNEQFF
abundance: -; v_gene: TRBV13; j_gene: TRBJ1-1; CDR3aa: CASSLGGVDAFF
abundance: -; v_gene: TRBV30; j_gene: TRBJ2-1; CDR3aa: CAWSPAGSYEQFF